Listed here are 14 T cell receptor beta chains from one sample, sequenced in a study of tumor-infiltrating lymphocytes in primary liver carcinoma (dated by TCRdb to about 2017). Blood RNA was extracted from unsorted whole blood using TRIzol reagent, and germline DNA was obtained with the DNeasy Blood & Tissue kit. The sequencing machine was an Illumina HiSeq 2500. TCRbeta-specific cDNA was reverse-transcribed from around 500 ng total RNA using a constant-region primer and ProtoScript II reverse transcriptase. Construction of the TCRbeta libraries relied on three nested rounds of multiplex PCR, following a slightly modified ARM-PCR procedure. Each of the first two PCR rounds ran for nine to ten cycles and used multiplex TRBV1-TRBV30 forward primers together with a Cbeta reverse primer. Through fastp at Q25 and MiXCR, TCRdb rebuilt clones from the public reads, retaining in-frame beta chains. Under each unique CDR3 protein, matching rows form one entry showing the most common genes and DNA. This sample holds about 330,000 distinct CDR3 sequences; around 60% were observed only once. The biggest ten clones account for about 6% of the sample.

Material for sequencing was peripheral blood. The receptor set was obtained from a man aged 35 to 55 with primary liver carcinoma and hepatitis B virus infection.

Comment on this clonotype: A much larger clone is a single base away; this may be a read error. This chain links TRBV12-3 or TRBV12-4 with TRBJ2-7; 8 nucleotides line up with TRBD1. Trimming removed 5 bases from V and 7 bases from J; junction bases left unmatched: 4. The CDR3 contains 12 residues. CDR3 bases: TGTGCCAGCAGTATACAGGGGGGAGAGCAGTACTTC. It translates to CASSIQGGEQYF.

About this clonotype itself: This clone may be a read error of a much larger clone one base away. The rearrangement joins TRBV6-6 to TRBJ2-7; the match to TRBD2 covers 12 bases. Germline V lookup: CDR1 MNHNY, CDR2 SVGAGI (reference sequence). The CDR3 loop spans 19 amino acids. Trimming at V came to 2 bases and at J to 3 bases, leaving 14 bases not matched to a gene. The CDR3 spells CASSYPTSGSQNYYYEQYF. The CDR3 DNA is TGTGCCAGCAGTTACCCGACTAGCGGGAGCCAAAATTATTACTACGAGCAGTACTTC.

Worth noting for this clonotype: Since no conserved phenylalanine or tryptophan closes the CDR3, a read error is the likely cause. This sequence joins TRBV4-1 and TRBJ1-5; D remains ambiguous. This CDR3 contains 16 residues. Germline loops: CDR1 MGHRA, CDR2 YSYEKL. V was pared by 0 bases and J by 4 bases, with 13 bases between. CDR3 sequence reads: CASSQDPGNRNQPQHL. The CDR3 nucleotides read TGCGCCAGCAGCCAAGATCCGGGGAATAGGAATCAGCCCCAGCATTTA.

In regard to this clonotype: Because the CDR3 is missing its conserved closing phenylalanine or tryptophan, this is likely a read error. This chain joins TRBV24-1 and TRBJ1-5; D remains unclear. This CDR3 region has 14 residues. Germline CDR1 KGHDR, CDR2 SFDVKD. Trimming took off 0 bases at V and 0 bases at J, with 2 bases between the two ends. CDR3 region: CATSDLNSNQPQHL. The CDR3 coding sequence is TGTGCCACCAGTGATTTGAATAGCAATCAGCCCCAGCATCTT.

This clonotype was counted at least ten times. This chain connects TRBV12-3 or TRBV12-4 to TRBJ1-6; D not certain. Trimming took 6 bases from V and 0 from J, leaving 15 bases between them. The CDR3 extends over 17 amino acids. The CDR3 is CASRGRPRSSYNSPLHF. As DNA, the CDR3 is TGTGCCAGCAGGGGTCGACCGCGATCCTCCTATAATTCACCCCTCCACTTT.

Many counts were recorded for this clonotype. This sequence joins TRBV5-6 and TRBJ2-3, with TRBD1 as a possible D gene (5 bases). The CDR3 contains 15 residues. Trimming shortened V by 0 bases and J by 0 bases, and 8 bases separated the two germline ends. Germline loops: CDR1 SGHDT, CDR2 YYEEEE. CDR3 bases: TGTGCCAGCAGCTTGGGGCAGGGAAGCACAGATACGCAGTATTTT. This gives the protein CASSLGQGSTDTQYF.

This clonotype occurred once. The chain links TRBV5-4 to TRBJ2-3; 9 positions agree with TRBD2. The trim removed 1 base at V and 5 bases at J, leaving 11 bases unmatched. Germline V lookup: CDR1 SGHNT, CDR2 YYREEE (reference sequence). CDR3 size: 17 residues. CDR3 region: CASSLRSGAGGGDTQYF. The CDR3 bases are TGTGCCAGCAGCTTGAGGAGTGGAGCGGGAGGAGGAGATACGCAGTATTTT.

Regarding this clonotype: The conserved closing phenylalanine or tryptophan is absent in this CDR3, likely reflecting a read error. The chain is built from TRBV11-2 and TRBJ2-7, with 7 bases that match TRBD1. V lost 0 bases to trimming and J lost 4 bases; unmatched junction nucleotides: 3. CDR3 length: 14 residues. Germline V gene data show CDR1 as SGHAT and CDR2 as FQNNGV. The CDR3 DNA is TGTGCCAGCAGCTTAGAAGGGGGCGAGTACGAGCAGTACATC. Translated, it gives CASSLEGGEYEQYI.

This clonotype showed up many times. The chain carries TRBV6-5 and TRBJ1-2; D not resolved. Germline CDR1 reads MNHEY; CDR2 reads SVGAGI. Trimming removed 4 bases from V and 8 bases from J, with 20 bases in between. The CDR3 loop spans 15 amino acids. CDR3 region: CASSFDGTPQNGYTF. DNA of the CDR3: TGTGCCAGCAGTTTTGACGGCACACCCCAAAACGGCTACACCTTC.

For this clonotype: A read error may explain this, as a much larger clone is one base away. J is TRBJ2-7 and V is TRBV4-1, with TRBD2 matching 10 bases. Trimming took 1 base from V and 5 from J; bases not matched to a gene: 8. The CDR3 totals 16 residues. Looked up from germline, CDR1 is MGHRA and CDR2 is YSYEKL. The chain's CDR3 is CASSQAPAGGSHEQYF. The CDR3 coding sequence is TGCGCCAGCAGCCAAGCTCCAGCGGGAGGGTCCCACGAGCAGTACTTC.

This sequence joins TRBV29-1 and TRBJ2-3; D gene ambiguous. Germline CDR1 reads SQVTM; CDR2 reads ANQGSEA. The CDR3 totals 14 residues. V lost 2 bases, J lost 3 bases, and 12 bases lay in between. Here the CDR3 DNA reads TGCAGCGTTGAACATTGGGTAAGAACAGATACGCAGTATTTT. This encodes CSVEHWVRTDTQYF.

The table lists this clonotype with a few counts. The chain carries TRBV7-8 and TRBJ1-5; 7 bases match TRBD1. Germline-derived CDR1 and CDR2 are SGHVS and FQNEAQ. The CDR3 is made up of 15 amino acids. J was trimmed by 7 bases and V by 1 base; bases with no gene match: 7. The CDR3 reads CASSLGRGLGQPQHF. The CDR3, as DNA: TGTGCCAGCAGCTTAGGAAGGGGGCTGGGGCAGCCCCAGCATTTT.

This chain joins TRBV24-1 and TRBJ2-1; perhaps TRBD1 as D (5 bases). The CDR3 extends over 17 amino acids. Trimming took 3 bases from V and 4 from J, leaving 18 bases between them. The germline V gene encodes CDR1 KGHDR and CDR2 SFDVKD. CDR3 region: CATSDTGAGNIYNEQFF. The CDR3 nucleotides read TGTGCCACCAGTGATACCGGCGCAGGGAACATTTACAATGAGCAGTTCTTC.

This clonotype was seen once. A read error may produce the germline difference seen at one junction end. This sequence joins TRBV29-1 and TRBJ2-2; TRBD2 agrees at 12 bases. Germline CDR1 SQVTM, CDR2 ANQGSEA. This CDR3 is built from 18 residues. Written as DNA, the CDR3 is TGCAGCGTGGGCGGACTAGCGGGAATCGGAATTAACGCCGGGGAGCTATTTTTT. Translation: CSVGGLAGIGINAGELFF.